This T cell receptor beta chain is from a study of PD-1 blockade in classical Hodgkin lymphoma. The time point: cycle 4 day 1 (C4D1), after 5 to 7 weeks of nivolumab. Each patient relapsed following autologous stem cell transplantation, and prior brentuximab vedotin exposure differed. Study results and caveats: Newly diagnosed patients and complete responders had comparable diversity at baseline. Compared with healthy donors, newly diagnosed patients reportedly showed lower baseline TCR diversity.

The assay was immunoSEQ multiplex PCR, and TCRdb's table has in-frame clones only and misses some. The repertoire consists of about 93,000 clones, with around 80% occurring once and the leading ten covering less than 10%. V lost 7 bases to trimming and J lost 3 bases; unmatched junction nucleotides: 11. The V gene's germline CDR1 is MDHEN and CDR2 SYDVKM. The CDR3 has 16 amino acids. With regard to this clone: Its target is unknown.

The sample was peripheral blood mononuclear cells (PBMCs), taken before the fourth cycle of nivolumab. This TCR was recovered from a human donor with classical Hodgkin lymphoma. The chain employs TRBV28 and TRBJ2-3; 9 positions agree with TRBD1. CDR3 DNA: TGTGCCAGCACCACTACAGGGGGCGCAGGGACAGATACGCAGTATTTT. Translated, it gives CASTTTGGAGTDTQYF. Full variable domain (missing parts from reference TRBV28 and TRBJ2-3): DVKVTQSSRYLVKRTGEKVFLECVQDMDHENMFWYRQDPGLGLRLIYFSYDVKMKEKGDIPEGYSVSREKKERFSLILESASTNQTSMYLCASTTTGGAGTDTQYFGPGTRLTVL.